This T cell receptor beta chain was sequenced in a study of regulatory T cells in long-lasting Graves disease. Trimming pared 3 bases from V and 2 bases from J, leaving 12 bases between. In germline, CDR1 is DFQATT, CDR2 SNEGSKA (reference sequence). The CDR3 runs 14 residues. The time point here: newly diagnosed GD, antithyroid drugs for less than 3 months. After RNA was extracted from PBMCs, the TCR library was made from it. Blood from the periphery, about 9.7 milliliters in all, was drawn into EDTA tubes. This clonotype was recorded many times. With iRepertoire HTBI primers and Arm-PCR of CDR3 regions, TCR beta libraries were built. TCRdb re-called the multiplex PCR reads through MiXCR, storing one row per CDR3 protein. The table records hundreds of thousands of distinct CDR3 sequences, 16% of them present only once. These same records also appear under a second study, on T cells in Graves' hyperthyroidism and ophthalmopathy.

This receptor was identified in a man aged 40-55 years with Graves disease. Here the sequenced sample was peripheral blood mononuclear cells (PBMCs), taken at new diagnosis, from a patient treated with antithyroid drugs. The V call is TRBV20-1, the J call TRBJ2-3; D may be TRBD1 (6 bases). CDR3: CSASRGGYTDTQYF. In DNA, the CDR3 is TGCAGTGCTAGCCGAGGGGGATACACAGATACGCAGTATTTT.